This T cell receptor (beta chain) originates from a study of a mutant IDH1 vaccine in newly diagnosed glioma. At the level of the study: Vaccinations, eight in total, occurred in weeks 1, 3, 5, 7, 11, 15, 19, 23.

Comment on this clone: Its antigen is unknown.

The sample's time point: week 5, during vaccination. The investigators gave 300 ug of mutant IDH1 20-mer peptide in each vaccine dose, together with topical imiquimod. The length of the CDR3 is 14 residues. V was clipped by 3 bases and J by 10 bases; unmatched bases: 9. Germline CDR1 and CDR2: SGDLS and YYNGEE. Clones were read by immunoSEQ multiplex PCR, and TCRdb kept only the in-frame ones, dropping some. The sample holds about 58,000 clones; roughly 80% are singletons and the top ten take about 7.2%. The sequence was obtained from a woman in her fifties or sixties with glioma. The sequences come from PBMCs, collected from a glioma patient whose treatment included an IDH1 peptide vaccine. This chain uses TRBV9 with TRBJ1-5; TRBD1 aligns across 8 bases. CDR3 bases: TGTGCCAGCAGCGCTGGGGACAGGCCTGTACCCCAGCATTTT. It translates to CASSAGDRPVPQHF. The full variable domain, rest sourced from reference TRBV9 and TRBJ1-5, is DSGVTQTPKHLITATGQRVTLRCSPRSGDLSVYWYQQSLDQGLQFLIQYYNGEERAKGNILERFSAQQFPDLHSELNLSSLELGDSALYFCASSAGDRPVPQHFGDGTRLSIL.